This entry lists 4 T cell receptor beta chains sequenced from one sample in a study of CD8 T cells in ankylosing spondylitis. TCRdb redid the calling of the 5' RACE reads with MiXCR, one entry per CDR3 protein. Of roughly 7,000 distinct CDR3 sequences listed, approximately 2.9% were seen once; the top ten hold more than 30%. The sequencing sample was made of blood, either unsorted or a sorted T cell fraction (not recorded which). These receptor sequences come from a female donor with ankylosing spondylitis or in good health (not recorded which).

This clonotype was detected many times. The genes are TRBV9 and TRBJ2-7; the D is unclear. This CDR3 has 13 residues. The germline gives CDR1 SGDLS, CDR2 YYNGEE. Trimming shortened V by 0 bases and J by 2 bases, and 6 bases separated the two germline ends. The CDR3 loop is CASSVAPTYEQYF. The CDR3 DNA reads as TGTGCCAGCAGCGTAGCTCCAACCTACGAGCAGTACTTC.

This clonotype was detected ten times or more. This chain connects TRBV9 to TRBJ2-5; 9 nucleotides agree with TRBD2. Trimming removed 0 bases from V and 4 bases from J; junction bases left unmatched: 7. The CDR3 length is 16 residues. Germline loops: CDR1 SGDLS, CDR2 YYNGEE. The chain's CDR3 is CASSVGGGLARETQYF. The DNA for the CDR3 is TGTGCCAGCAGCGTAGGGGGGGGACTAGCCCGAGAGACCCAGTACTTC.

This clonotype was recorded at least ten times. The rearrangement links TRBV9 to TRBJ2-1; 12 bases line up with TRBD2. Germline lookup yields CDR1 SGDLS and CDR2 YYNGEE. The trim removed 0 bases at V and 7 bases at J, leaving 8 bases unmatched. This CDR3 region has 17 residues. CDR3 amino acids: CASSVAGGLAGLNEQFF. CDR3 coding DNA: TGTGCCAGCAGCGTAGCAGGGGGACTAGCGGGTTTAAATGAGCAGTTCTTC.

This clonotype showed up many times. CDR3 coding DNA: TGTGCCAGCAGCGTAGAGGCGGCCACGAACACCGGGGAGCTGTTTTTT. Residues: CASSVEAATNTGELFF. J is TRBJ2-2 and V is TRBV9; no clear D gene. Germline-derived CDR1 and CDR2 are SGDLS and YYNGEE. The CDR3 has 16 amino acids. V was cut by 0 bases and J by 0 bases, with 9 bases left in between. Supplemented by reference TRBV9 and TRBJ2-2, the full variable domain reads DSGVTQTPKHLITATGQRVTLRCSPRSGDLSVYWYQQSLDQGLQFLIQYYNGEERAKGNILERFSAQQFPDLHSELNLSSLELGDSALYFCASSVEAATNTGELFFGEGSRLTVL.